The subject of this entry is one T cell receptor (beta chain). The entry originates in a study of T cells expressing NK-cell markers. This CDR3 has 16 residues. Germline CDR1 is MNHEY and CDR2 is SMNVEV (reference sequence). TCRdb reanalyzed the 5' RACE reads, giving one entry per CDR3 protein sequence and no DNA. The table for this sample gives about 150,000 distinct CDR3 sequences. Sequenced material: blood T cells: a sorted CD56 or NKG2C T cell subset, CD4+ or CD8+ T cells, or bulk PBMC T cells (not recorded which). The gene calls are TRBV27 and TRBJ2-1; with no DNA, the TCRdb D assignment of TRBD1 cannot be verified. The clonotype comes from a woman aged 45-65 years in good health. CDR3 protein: CASSHQGQGAFYEQFF.